The 12 T cell receptor beta chains presented below share a single source sample, sequenced in a study of glioma-infiltrating T cells after dendritic cell vaccination. Assay used: immunoSEQ multiplex PCR; TCRdb lists only in-frame clones, some missing. The table shows tens of thousands of clones, with more than 75% occurring only once. Sequencing was performed on blood, taken before dendritic cell vaccination. These TCRs come from a human donor with glioblastoma.

This clone was counted once. The CDR3 region has the DNA TGCAGCTCAGAGCGGGACTCCTACAATGAGCAGTTCTTC. Translation gives CSSERDSYNEQFF. The chain uses TRBV29-1 and TRBJ2-1, with 7 bases aligning to TRBD2. The CDR3 covers 13 residues. CDR1 and CDR2 (germline): SQVTM, ANQGSEA. Losses at the gene ends were 8 bases for V and 0 bases for J; bases not matched to a gene: 4.

The chain carries TRBV5-4 and TRBJ1-1; a weak D match, TRBD1 (5 bases). Germline V gene data show CDR1 as SGHNT and CDR2 as YYREEE (reference sequence). The CDR3 contains 16 residues. V lost 3 bases, J lost 7 bases, and 22 bases lay in between. The CDR3 is CASSSGRGDINVEAFF. The DNA of the CDR3 is TGTGCCAGCAGCTCCGGGAGAGGGGATATCAACGTTGAAGCTTTCTTT.

This clone has a handful of counts. The V gene is TRBV6-6, the J gene TRBJ1-1; D unclear. Trimming removed 0 bases from V and 0 bases from J, with 8 bases in between. The CDR3 has 15 residues. Per germline, CDR1 MNHNY and CDR2 SVGAGI (reference sequence). The CDR3 region has the DNA TGTGCCAGCAGTTACTCTGCAGATTTGAACACTGAAGCTTTCTTT. This translates into CASSYSADLNTEAFF.

V gene TRBV20-1 combines with J gene TRBJ1-1; a possible D gene is TRBD1 (5 bases). The germline gives CDR1 DFQATT, CDR2 SNEGSKA (reference sequence). With 7 bases removed from V and 11 bases from J, the gap between germline ends came to 17 bases. The CDR3 loop spans 11 amino acids. The CDR3 DNA is TGCAGTGGTGTGATTTTACAGGAGGCTTTCTTT. Its translation is CSGVILQEAFF.

The CDR3 protein is CASSPRENTGELFF. The CDR3 DNA follows: TGTGCCAGCTCACCACGAGAGAACACCGGGGAGCTGTTTTTT. The chain employs TRBV18 and TRBJ2-2; D is uncertain. Trimming stripped 1 base from V and 1 base from J, with 4 bases between. The CDR3 spans 14 residues. CDR1 and CDR2 (germline): KGHSH, LQKENI.

The chain is built from TRBV10-3 and TRBJ2-2, with D possibly TRBD1 on 6 matching bases. V was trimmed by 6 bases and J by 2 bases, leaving 13 bases between them. Germline-derived CDR1 and CDR2 are ENHRY and SYGVKD. CDR3 length: 15 residues. The CDR3 DNA follows: TGTGCCATCAGGAAGACAGGCAGCAACACCGGGGAGCTGTTTTTT. This codes for CAIRKTGSNTGELFF.

About this clone: A read error may account for a junction end that differs from germline. V is TRBV7-9 and J is TRBJ2-3; perhaps D is TRBD1 or TRBD2 (5 bases each). The CDR3 is 15 amino acids. CDR1 and CDR2 (germline): SEHNR, FQNEAQ (reference sequence). The CDR3: CASSLAQVSADTQYF. CDR3 sequence (DNA): TGTGCCAGCAGCCTAGCACAGGTCTCGGCAGATACGCAGTATTTT. Filled out from reference TRBV7-9 and TRBJ2-3, the complete variable domain reads DTGVSQNPRHKITKRGQNVTFRCDPISEHNRLYWYRQTLGQGPEFLTYFQNEAQLEKSRLLSDRFSAERPKGSFSTLEIQRTEQGDSAMYLCASSLAQVSADTQYFGPGTRLTVL.

The V and J genes are TRBV30 and TRBJ2-1; D call uncertain. The germline CDR1 and CDR2 sequences are GTSNPN and SVGIG (reference sequence). The CDR3 has 14 amino acids. V was trimmed by 3 bases and J by 0 bases, leaving 9 bases between them. CDR3 residues: CAWRDRSSYNEQFF. For the CDR3, the DNA is TGTGCCTGGAGGGATCGGAGCTCCTACAATGAGCAGTTCTTC.

The rearrangement joins TRBV4-3 to TRBJ2-2; tentatively, D is TRBD2 (6 bases). The CDR3 is 16 amino acids. Germline loops: CDR1 LGHNA, CDR2 YSLEER. The V gene lost 1 base and the J gene lost 6 bases, with 15 bases spanning the gap. In nucleotides, the CDR3 is TGCGCCAGCAGCCAAGTGGCGGGAATTGGTGCCGGGGAGCTGTTTTTT. Translated, it gives CASSQVAGIGAGELFF.

The chain uses TRBV9 and TRBJ1-1; 9 bases map to TRBD1. Trimming cost V 5 bases and J 3 bases; bases outside gene matches: 8. This CDR3 spans 15 amino acids. CDR1 and CDR2 (germline): SGDLS, YYNGEE. The CDR3 protein is CASSAQQGAYTEAFF. The CDR3 region has the DNA TGTGCCAGCAGTGCTCAACAGGGGGCGTACACTGAAGCTTTCTTT.

The genes are TRBV19 and TRBJ1-1, with 9 bases fitting TRBD1. The CDR3 extends over 16 amino acids. V lost 5 bases and J lost 1; bases outside the gene matches: 8. Germline CDR1 LNHDA, CDR2 SQIVND (reference sequence). CDR3 amino acids: CASSPAPGQGNTEAFF. The CDR3 DNA reads TGTGCCAGTAGTCCCGCTCCGGGACAGGGGAACACTGAAGCTTTCTTT. Combining the CDR3 with reference TRBV19 and TRBJ1-1 gives the whole variable domain DGGITQSPKYLFRKEGQNVTLSCEQNLNHDAMYWYRQDPGQGLRLIYYSQIVNDFQKGDIAEGYSVSREKKESFPLTVTSAQKNPTAFYLCASSPAPGQGNTEAFFGQGTRLTVV.

This chain connects TRBV25-1 to TRBJ2-5, with 9 positions matching TRBD1. This CDR3 has 15 amino acids. CDR1 and CDR2 from the germline V gene are MGHDK and SYGVNS. The V gene end was trimmed by 5 bases and the J gene end by 4 bases; junction bases not matched to a gene: 8. The CDR3 DNA follows: TGTGCCAGCAGTTACTCACAGGGGGCAGGAGAGACCCAGTACTTC. Amino acids: CASSYSQGAGETQYF.